The TCR beta chain under discussion was sequenced for a study of PD-L1 blockade in urothelial cancer. The overall study: Prior regimens of chemotherapy numbered 0 to 3 per patient. Blood analysis occurred 3 weeks (second dose) and 6 weeks after treatment start.

Trimming left V 3 bases short and J 1 base short, with 9 bases between. The CDR3 totals 14 residues. Germline-derived CDR1 and CDR2 are SEHNR and FQNEAQ (reference sequence). Assay used: immunoSEQ multiplex PCR; TCRdb lists only in-frame clones, some missing. The repertoire consists of about 110,000 clones, with 70% to 85% occurring once and the leading ten covering about 2.2%. This rearrangement joins TRBV7-9 to TRBJ1-1; a weak D match, TRBD1 (6 bases). The source material was PBMCs, sampled around atezolizumab (anti-PD-L1) treatment. The sequence was collected from a man aged 50-59 years with urothelial cancer. CDR3 nucleotides: TGTGCCAGCAGCTTCAGGGGAGAGAACACTGAAGCTTTCTTT. This translates into CASSFRGENTEAFF.